Ten or more counts support the clone carrying this T cell receptor (beta chain). Sample time point: sample taken at primary tumor resection. The CDR3 loop spans 15 amino acids. The ends lost 4 bases at V and 3 bases at J; junction bases unmatched: 2. Germline V gives CDR1 SGHAT, CDR2 FQNNGV. The data were obtained in a study of spatial heterogeneity in lung cancer. One entry per CDR3 protein results from TCRdb running MiXCR on the 5' RACE reads. The table lists approximately 49,000 distinct CDR3 sequences, under 6% of them singletons. The specimen was PBMCs, collected at surgery. The V gene is TRBV11-2, the J gene TRBJ1-4; 10 bases align to TRBD1. This clonotype originated in a male donor with early-stage non-small cell lung cancer. The CDR3 sequence is CASSSGTGANEKLFF. The CDR3 coding sequence is TGTGCCAGCAGCTCCGGGACAGGGGCTAATGAAAAACTGTTTTTT.